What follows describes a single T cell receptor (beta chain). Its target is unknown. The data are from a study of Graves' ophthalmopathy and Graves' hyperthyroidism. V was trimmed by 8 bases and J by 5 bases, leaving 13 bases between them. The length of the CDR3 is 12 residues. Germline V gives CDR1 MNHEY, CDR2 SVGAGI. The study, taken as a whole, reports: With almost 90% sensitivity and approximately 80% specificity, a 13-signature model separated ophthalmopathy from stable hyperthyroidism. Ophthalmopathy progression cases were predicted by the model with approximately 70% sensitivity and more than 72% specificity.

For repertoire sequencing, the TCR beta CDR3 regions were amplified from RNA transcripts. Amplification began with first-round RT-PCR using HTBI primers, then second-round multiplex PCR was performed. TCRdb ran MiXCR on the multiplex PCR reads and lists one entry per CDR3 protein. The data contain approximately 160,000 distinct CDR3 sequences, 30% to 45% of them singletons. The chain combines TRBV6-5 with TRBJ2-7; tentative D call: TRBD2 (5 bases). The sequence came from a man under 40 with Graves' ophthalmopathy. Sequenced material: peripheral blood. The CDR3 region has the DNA TGTGCCAGCGGTTTGGGGAGCGACGAGCAGTACTTC. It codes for CASGLGSDEQYF.